These 8 T cell receptor beta chains originate from one sample sequenced in a study of cytomegalovirus exposure and HLA in healthy donors. Both 60 Vbeta primers and 13 Jbeta primers went into the PCR. Method: immunoSEQ multiplex PCR; TCRdb's copy keeps in-frame clones and lacks some. The data show about 200,000 clones, 65% to 80% seen once. Material: PBMCs. These receptors all come from a man aged 50 to 59 in good health and CMV-seronegative.

The chain combines TRBV27 with TRBJ2-7; D is possibly TRBD2 (6 bases). The CDR3 totals 18 residues. Germline V gene sequence: CDR1 MNHEY, CDR2 SMNVEV (reference sequence). Deletions cut 7 bases from V and 1 base from J, with 26 bases between. CDR3 bases: TGTGCCAGCACCCCCCGCGGGACTGACACATATTTTTCCTACGAGCAGTACTTC. Its protein product is CASTPRGTDTYFSYEQYF.

The chain has TRBV7-3 and TRBJ2-7; D is possibly TRBD2 (6 bases). This CDR3 has 16 residues. Trimming pared 0 bases from V and 8 bases from J, leaving 20 bases between. Germline V gene data show CDR1 as SGHTA and CDR2 as FQGTGA. The CDR3, as DNA: TGTGCCAGCAGCTTAACGTCAGCGGGTGGGGGTGGGAAGCAGTACTTC. Residues: CASSLTSAGGGGKQYF.

In its sample, this clone was seen a few times. V is TRBV28 and J is TRBJ1-4; perhaps TRBD1 as D (6 bases). Between the trimmed V and J ends, which lost 6 bases and 8 bases, there was a span of 13 bases. The CDR3 extends over 13 amino acids. CDR1 is MDHEN, CDR2 SYDVKM, per germline. CDR3 loop: CASRSGTSEKLFF. In nucleotides, the CDR3 is TGTGCCAGCAGATCCGGGACATCGGAAAAACTGTTTTTT.

The rearrangement joins TRBV28 to TRBJ1-4; 10 bases agree with TRBD1. V trimming: 5 bases; J trimming: 8 bases; junction bases outside the gene matches: 8. The CDR3 has 15 amino acids. The germline V gene has CDR1 MDHEN and CDR2 SYDVKM. Here the CDR3 reads CASSPTGGAGEKLFF. The CDR3 DNA follows: TGTGCCAGCAGTCCGACAGGGGGCGCAGGGGAAAAACTGTTTTTT.

The chain couples TRBV25-1 to TRBJ2-2, with 10 bases that match TRBD1. Germline V lookup: CDR1 MGHDK, CDR2 SYGVNS. CDR3 length: 15 amino acids. The ends lost 4 bases at V and 11 bases at J; junction bases unmatched: 10. The CDR3 reads CASSVRDRGKAELFF. The CDR3 nucleotides are TGTGCCAGCAGTGTCCGGGACAGGGGAAAGGCAGAGCTGTTTTTT.

The V gene is TRBV28, the J gene TRBJ1-4; a possible D gene is TRBD1 (5 bases). The V gene lost 5 bases and the J gene lost 12 bases, with 22 bases spanning the gap. Germline values: CDR1 MDHEN, CDR2 SYDVKM. The CDR3 sequence is 15 residues long. The CDR3 DNA sequence: TGTGCCAGCAGTGATAAGGACACTCTACTTGGGGAACTGTTTTTT. Translation: CASSDKDTLLGELFF.

This chain links TRBV27 with TRBJ1-5; 9 bases are a match to TRBD1. Unmatched junction bases numbered 11, after V lost 8 bases and J lost 6 bases. Germline CDR1 is MNHEY and CDR2 is SMNVEV (reference sequence). The length of the CDR3 is 15 residues. CDR3 nucleotides: TGTGCCAGCGGACCCTCACAGGGGGCCTTTCAGCCCCAGCATTTT. This translates into CASGPSQGAFQPQHF.

This rearrangement joins TRBV2 to TRBJ2-5; TRBD2 matches 10 bases. The CDR3 runs to 16 residues. Trimming cost V 8 bases and J 2 bases; bases outside gene matches: 11. CDR1 SNHLY and CDR2 FYNNEI come from the germline V gene. CDR3 sequence: CASWGGLAGVQETQYF. The CDR3 DNA follows: TGTGCCAGCTGGGGGGGTCTAGCGGGAGTTCAAGAGACCCAGTACTTC.